Following are 22 T cell receptor beta chains from one sample sequenced in a study of blood T cell repertoires in COVID-19 (dated by TCRdb to between 2020 and 2021). The library was prepared using the immunoSEQ multiplex PCR assay. Sourced from immuneACCESS, this table was stored by TCRdb with only in-frame sequences that have V and J called. A share of the clones is absent; for the studies checked, an unresolved V gene accounts for under half, and the remainder has no known explanation. This sample is represented by some 47,000 clones; 90% of them were singletons. Of the sample, about 5.1% falls within the top ten clones. Sequenced: peripheral blood. All receptors come from a man in his 70s with acute or convalescent COVID-19.

V gene TRBV7-2 combines with J gene TRBJ2-3; 13 bases map to TRBD2. Germline V gives CDR1 SGHTA, CDR2 FQGNSA. V lost 3 bases and J lost 6; bases outside the gene matches: 6. The CDR3 totals 16 residues. The CDR3 nucleotides are TGTGCCAGCAGCTTCAGACTAGCGGGGGGTCTCGATACGCAGTATTTT. Amino acids: CASSFRLAGGLDTQYF.

The V call is TRBV5-5, the J call TRBJ1-2; 11 bases are a match to TRBD1. The CDR3 sequence is 17 residues long. V gave up 1 base and J gave up 3 bases; unmatched junction bases: 8. CDR1 and CDR2 from the germline V gene are SGHKS and YYEKEE (reference sequence). CDR3 loop: CASSLRTGGASDYGYTF. The CDR3 nucleotides read TGTGCCAGCAGCTTGAGGACAGGGGGCGCGTCAGACTATGGCTACACCTTC.

The chain employs TRBV27 and TRBJ2-1; D gene ambiguous. CDR1 and CDR2 (germline): MNHEY, SMNVEV (reference sequence). The CDR3 totals 16 residues. The V gene lost 1 base and the J gene lost 4 bases, with 14 bases spanning the gap. CDR3 bases: TGTGCCAGCAGTTTATTCCCCCCCCCTTCTTACAATGAGCAGTTCTTC. This sequence encodes CASSLFPPPSYNEQFF.

V is TRBV7-6 and J is TRBJ1-2; TRBD1 aligns across 10 bases. The V gene end was trimmed by 4 bases and the J gene end by 6 bases; junction bases not matched to a gene: 11. The CDR3 covers 16 residues. CDR1 is SGHVS, CDR2 FNYEAQ, per germline. Written as DNA, the CDR3 is TGTGCCAGCAGCTCTTTCCTCCGGGACAGGGGTGATGGCTACACCTTC. This encodes CASSSFLRDRGDGYTF.

The rearrangement uses TRBV14 and TRBJ1-4; 11 bases align to TRBD1. V gave up 4 bases and J gave up 5 bases; unmatched junction bases: 6. The germline gives CDR1 SGHDN, CDR2 FVKESK. The CDR3 is 16 residues long. CDR3: CASSLWDRGANEKLFF. The CDR3 nucleotides read TGTGCCAGCAGCCTATGGGACAGGGGGGCGAATGAAAAACTGTTTTTT.

The CDR3 DNA follows: TGTGCCACCGGGGAGGGTGGGAAGACCCAGTACTTC. This translates into CATGEGGKTQYF. This sequence joins TRBV11-1 and TRBJ2-5; TRBD2 agrees at 7 bases. In germline, CDR1 is SGHAT, CDR2 FQDESV (reference sequence). The CDR3 spans 12 residues. The junction had 8 bases not matched to a gene; V was cut back by 10 bases and J by 6 bases.

The rearrangement joins TRBV5-1 to TRBJ2-3; 8 nucleotides align to TRBD2. Germline V gives CDR1 SGHRS, CDR2 YFSETQ. The CDR3 totals 18 residues. The V segment lost 0 bases and the J segment 3 bases; nucleotides outside the gene matches: 12. CDR3: CASSLGIQGPGGTDTQYF. The CDR3 region has the DNA TGCGCCAGCAGCTTGGGAATACAGGGCCCGGGGGGGACAGATACGCAGTATTTT.

The sample holds one count of this clone. The chain employs TRBV5-5 and TRBJ1-4, with 7 bases fitting TRBD1. CDR1 is SGHKS and CDR2 is YYEKEE in the germline V gene (reference sequence). The trim removed 3 bases at V and 8 bases at J, leaving 19 bases unmatched. CDR3 length: 18 amino acids. The CDR3 loop reads CASSSNRGGFYKSEKLFF. CDR3 bases: TGTGCCAGCAGCTCCAACAGGGGTGGGTTCTACAAATCGGAAAAACTGTTTTTT.

V usage is TRBV19 and J usage is TRBJ1-2; tentatively, D is TRBD1 (5 bases). V was cut by 7 bases and J by 2 bases, with 11 bases left in between. The CDR3 covers 13 residues. In germline, CDR1 is LNHDA, CDR2 SQIVND (reference sequence). The CDR3 DNA reads TGTGCCAGTACCTTGCAGGGAAACTATGGCTACACCTTC. Translating it yields CASTLQGNYGYTF.

The J gene is TRBJ2-5, the V gene TRBV2; 8 bases fit TRBD1. There are 13 residues in the CDR3. V was pared by 4 bases and J by 7 bases, with 5 bases of the junction left unmatched. Germline V gene sequence: CDR1 SNHLY, CDR2 FYNNEI. The DNA for the CDR3 is TGTGCCAGCAGTGTCCAACAGGGGGGGACCCAGTACTTC. Protein: CASSVQQGGTQYF.

This rearrangement joins TRBV4-2 to TRBJ2-5; tentatively, D is TRBD2 (6 bases). There are 12 residues in the CDR3. V lost 4 bases to trimming and J lost 5 bases, with 8 bases between them. Germline CDR1 is LGHNA and CDR2 is YNFKEQ. For the CDR3, the DNA is TGTGCCAGCAGCCCGGGACTTGAGACCCAGTACTTC. This sequence encodes CASSPGLETQYF.

The V call is TRBV24-1, the J call TRBJ1-5, with a possible D match to TRBD1 (5 bases). This CDR3 is 14 amino acids long. CDR1 and CDR2 from the germline V gene are KGHDR and SFDVKD. The V end was cut by 5 bases, the J end by 3 bases, with 10 bases between. This chain's CDR3 is CATSVSGPNQPQHF. For the CDR3, the DNA is TGTGCCACCAGTGTGTCAGGGCCCAATCAGCCCCAGCATTTT.

This clone was observed a single time. This rearrangement joins TRBV6-5 to TRBJ2-2, with 13 bases fitting TRBD2. In germline, CDR1 is MNHEY, CDR2 SVGAGI. This CDR3 comprises 16 residues. Trimming cost V 4 bases and J 4 bases; bases outside gene matches: 3. Written as DNA, the CDR3 is TGTGCCAGCAGTTTCACTAGCGGGGGGGTCACCGGGGAGCTGTTTTTT. Amino acid sequence: CASSFTSGGVTGELFF.

J is TRBJ1-1 and V is TRBV7-2; TRBD1 agrees at 9 bases. CDR3 length: 17 amino acids. Germline CDR1 is SGHTA and CDR2 is FQGNSA. The V segment lost 4 bases and the J segment 2 bases; nucleotides outside the gene matches: 11. CDR3 bases: TGTGCCAGCAGCTATGGAGGGACAGGGCCCTTTAACACTGAAGCTTTCTTT. Translating gives CASSYGGTGPFNTEAFF.

The J gene is TRBJ2-3, the V gene TRBV27; weak D call: TRBD2 (5 bases). The CDR3 is 13 amino acids. V was trimmed by 3 bases and J by 4 bases, leaving 8 bases between them. In germline, CDR1 is MNHEY, CDR2 SMNVEV (reference sequence). The CDR3 region has the DNA TGTGCCAGCAGTTTCGAGGGTTCAGATACGCAGTATTTT. This translates into CASSFEGSDTQYF.

The V gene is TRBV28, the J gene TRBJ2-2, with 7 bases that match TRBD2. V lost 2 bases to trimming and J lost 8 bases; unmatched junction nucleotides: 8. There are 15 residues in the CDR3. The V gene's germline CDR1 is MDHEN and CDR2 SYDVKM. The CDR3 nucleotides are TGTGCCAGCAGTTTAGCTAGCGGAGTCCAAGGGGAGCTGTTTTTT. Residues: CASSLASGVQGELFF.

This chain joins TRBV2 and TRBJ2-4; D is possibly TRBD2 (5 bases). The CDR3 is made up of 16 amino acids. The germline gives CDR1 SNHLY, CDR2 FYNNEI. The V end was cut by 4 bases, the J end by 0 bases, with 13 bases between. In DNA, the CDR3 is TGTGCCAGCAGTGGGTCTAGCAGAATAGCCAAAAACATTCAGTACTTC. Protein: CASSGSSRIAKNIQYF.

This sequence joins TRBV6-5 and TRBJ1-2, with D tentatively TRBD1 (6 bases). CDR1 and CDR2 (germline): MNHEY, SVGAGI. Between the trimmed V and J ends, which lost 1 base and 2 bases, there was a span of 8 bases. The length of the CDR3 is 14 residues. The CDR3 DNA is TGTGCCAGCAGTTACTTGAGGGGGAACTATGGCTACACCTTC. Protein sequence: CASSYLRGNYGYTF.

The V gene is TRBV3-1 (or the pseudogene TRBV3-2), the J gene TRBJ1-2; 9 bases are shared with TRBD1. Trimming took 0 bases from V and 4 from J; bases not matched to a gene: 27. Germline CDR1 reads LGHDT; CDR2 reads YNNKEL (reference sequence). This CDR3 region has 23 residues. Here the CDR3 DNA reads TGTGCCAGCAGCCAAGAAGTAAGAGTGGGGGGTCGGGACAGGGATCCCAACTCCTATGGCTACACCTTC. Encoded protein: CASSQEVRVGGRDRDPNSYGYTF.

The rearrangement links TRBV5-1 to TRBJ1-1; unclear D gene. The CDR3 has 13 amino acids. Trimming stripped 6 bases from V and 1 base from J, with 10 bases between. Germline CDR1 SGHRS, CDR2 YFSETQ. DNA of the CDR3: TGCGCCAGCACCTTAGAGGGGAACACTGAAGCTTTCTTT. Its translation: CASTLEGNTEAFF.

Worth noting for this clone: The same CDR3 arises from other DNA sequences in this sample as well. This chain uses TRBV6-2 or TRBV6-3 with TRBJ2-1; D possibly corresponds to TRBD2 (7 bases). CDR1 MNHEY and CDR2 SVGEGT come from the germline V gene. The CDR3 consists of 16 residues. V lost 4 bases and J 4 bases, leaving 17 bases between the germline ends. The CDR3 DNA is TGTGCCAGCAGTTCCCCTCTGGCGGGGGCTTACAATGAGCAGTTCTTC. Its protein is CASSSPLAGAYNEQFF.

The DNA of the CDR3 is TGTGCCAGCAGTTTATCATGGACAGGTAACTACGAGCAGTACTTC. Residues: CASSLSWTGNYEQYF. The gene calls are TRBV27 and TRBJ2-7, with 7 positions matching TRBD1. J was trimmed by 3 bases and V by 0 bases; bases with no gene match: 5. The CDR3 has 15 amino acids. CDR1 MNHEY and CDR2 SMNVEV come from the germline V gene (reference sequence).